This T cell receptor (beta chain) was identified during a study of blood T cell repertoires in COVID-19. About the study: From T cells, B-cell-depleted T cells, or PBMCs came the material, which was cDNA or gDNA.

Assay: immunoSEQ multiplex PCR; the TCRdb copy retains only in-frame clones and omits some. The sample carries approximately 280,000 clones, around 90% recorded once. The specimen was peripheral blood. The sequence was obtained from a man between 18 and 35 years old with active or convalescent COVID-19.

CDR3 coding DNA: TGCGCCAGCAGCCAAGATCAGGGCCTCGATTCACCCCTCCACTTT. Its protein is CASSQDQGLDSPLHF. V and J are TRBV4-3 and TRBJ1-6; D possibly corresponds to TRBD1 (5 bases). Per the germline V gene, CDR1 is LGHNA and CDR2 is YSLEER. Trimming pared 0 bases from V and 8 bases from J, leaving 11 bases between. This CDR3 spans 15 amino acids.